This TCR beta chain stems from a study of T-cell reconstitution after alpha-beta-depleted transplantation in children. At least ten counts were recorded for this clonotype. Unique molecular identifiers were incorporated when the TCRbeta library was constructed. TCRdb reprocessed the PCR reads with MiXCR, giving one entry per CDR3 protein. The sample includes about 120,000 distinct CDR3 sequences, roughly 23% seen only once; the top ten take roughly a tenth. V was pared by 1 base and J by 3 bases, with 12 bases between. The CDR3 runs to 15 residues. CDR1 and CDR2 (germline): DFQATT, SNEGSKA (reference sequence).

V is TRBV20-1 and J is TRBJ1-4; no reliable D call. Sequenced here: PBMCs, mostly from graft donor cells, sampled 180 days after TCRalphabeta/CD19-depleted stem cell transplant. The sequence was collected from a male patient between 2 and 15 years old who had a stem cell transplant for chronic granulomatous disease, so the T cells may come from the graft donor. This CDR3 reads CSARAPVAANEKLFF. The CDR3 bases are TGCAGTGCTAGAGCCCCGGTTGCGGCTAATGAAAAACTGTTTTTT.